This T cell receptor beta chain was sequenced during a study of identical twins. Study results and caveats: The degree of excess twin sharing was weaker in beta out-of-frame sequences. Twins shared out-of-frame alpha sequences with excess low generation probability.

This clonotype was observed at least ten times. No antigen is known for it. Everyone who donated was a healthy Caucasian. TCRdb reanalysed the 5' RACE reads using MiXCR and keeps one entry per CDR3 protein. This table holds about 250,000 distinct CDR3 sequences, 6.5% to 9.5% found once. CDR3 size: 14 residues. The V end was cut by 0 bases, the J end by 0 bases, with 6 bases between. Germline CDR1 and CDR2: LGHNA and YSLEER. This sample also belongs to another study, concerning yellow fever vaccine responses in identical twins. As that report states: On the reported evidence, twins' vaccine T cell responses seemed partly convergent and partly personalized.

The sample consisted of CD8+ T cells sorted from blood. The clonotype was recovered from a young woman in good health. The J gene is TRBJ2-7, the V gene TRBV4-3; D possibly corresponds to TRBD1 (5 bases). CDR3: CASSQDTGSYEQYF. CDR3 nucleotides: TGCGCCAGCAGCCAAGATACAGGCTCCTACGAGCAGTACTTC.